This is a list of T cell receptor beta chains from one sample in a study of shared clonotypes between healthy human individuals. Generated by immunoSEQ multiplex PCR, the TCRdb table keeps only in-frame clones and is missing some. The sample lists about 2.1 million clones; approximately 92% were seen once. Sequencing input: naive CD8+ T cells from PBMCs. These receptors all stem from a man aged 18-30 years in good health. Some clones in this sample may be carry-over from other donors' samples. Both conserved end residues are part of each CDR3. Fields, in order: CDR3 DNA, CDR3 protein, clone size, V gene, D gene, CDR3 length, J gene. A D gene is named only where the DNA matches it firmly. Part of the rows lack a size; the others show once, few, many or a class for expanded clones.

CDR3 DNA: TGCAGCGTTGCGACGGACTCTGAAAAACTGTTTTTT; CDR3 protein: CSVATDSEKLFF; clone size: .; V gene: TRBV29-1; D gene: .; CDR3 length: 12; J gene: TRBJ1-4
CDR3 DNA: TGTGCCAGCAGCTTAGAACTCTTCTCCTCCTACGAGCAGTACTTC; CDR3 protein: CASSLELFSSYEQYF; clone size: .; V gene: TRBV7-6; D gene: .; CDR3 length: 15; J gene: TRBJ2-7
CDR3 DNA: TGTGCCACCAGCAGGGACAGGAGTGCCAATGAGCAGTTCTTC; CDR3 protein: CATSRDRSANEQFF; clone size: .; V gene: TRBV15; D gene: TRBD1; CDR3 length: 14; J gene: TRBJ2-1
CDR3 DNA: TGTGCCAGCAGCCACGGGGGGCCGGCGACTGAAGCTTTCTTT; CDR3 protein: CASSHGGPATEAFF; clone size: .; V gene: TRBV6-6; D gene: .; CDR3 length: 14; J gene: TRBJ1-1
CDR3 DNA: TGCAGCGTTCTAGGGGGCTCCTACAATGAGCAGTTCTTC; CDR3 protein: CSVLGGSYNEQFF; clone size: .; V gene: TRBV29-1; D gene: .; CDR3 length: 13; J gene: TRBJ2-1
CDR3 DNA: TGCGCCAGCAGTGGGCCCGGGACATTCCTTAACAATGAGCAGTTCTTC; CDR3 protein: CASSGPGTFLNNEQFF; clone size: .; V gene: TRBV10-2; D gene: .; CDR3 length: 16; J gene: TRBJ2-1
CDR3 DNA: TGTGCCAGCAGTTACTCGATGTCCTGGGTTTTGGAGACCCAGTACTTC; CDR3 protein: CASSYSMSWVLETQYF; clone size: .; V gene: TRBV6-5; D gene: .; CDR3 length: 16; J gene: TRBJ2-5
CDR3 DNA: TGCGCCAGCAGCTTGGACCTAGCGTACGAGCAGTACTTC; CDR3 protein: CASSLDLAYEQYF; clone size: .; V gene: TRBV5-1; D gene: .; CDR3 length: 13; J gene: TRBJ2-7
CDR3 DNA: TGTGCCAGCAGTGAAGCGGGTGGCTCCTACGAGCAGTACTTC; CDR3 protein: CASSEAGGSYEQYF; clone size: .; V gene: TRBV6-1; D gene: .; CDR3 length: 14; J gene: TRBJ2-7
CDR3 DNA: TGTGCCAGTAGTATAGTGGAATCCCAAGAGACCCAGTACTTC; CDR3 protein: CASSIVESQETQYF; clone size: .; V gene: TRBV19; D gene: .; CDR3 length: 14; J gene: TRBJ2-5
CDR3 DNA: TGTGCCAGCAGCTCAGGGGTCGAGCAGTACTTC; CDR3 protein: CASSSGVEQYF; clone size: .; V gene: TRBV27; D gene: .; CDR3 length: 11; J gene: TRBJ2-7
CDR3 DNA: TGTGCCAGCAGTTTCCCCCCTGGACAGCCAGGTCCCAATGAGCAGTTCTTC; CDR3 protein: CASSFPPGQPGPNEQFF; clone size: once; V gene: TRBV28; D gene: .; CDR3 length: 17; J gene: TRBJ2-1
CDR3 DNA: TGTGCCAGCAGTATTACTAGCGGGAGCTCTTCCTACAATGAGCAGTTCTTC; CDR3 protein: CASSITSGSSSYNEQFF; clone size: .; V gene: TRBV27; D gene: TRBD2; CDR3 length: 17; J gene: TRBJ2-1
CDR3 DNA: TGTGCCAGCAGTGAAGCGCGGCAGCTCTGGGAGGGCTACACCTTC; CDR3 protein: CASSEARQLWEGYTF; clone size: .; V gene: TRBV2; D gene: .; CDR3 length: 15; J gene: TRBJ1-2
CDR3 DNA: TGTGCCAGCAGCTTAGGGTATAGGGCAGGGGATTATAGCAATCAGCCCCAGCATTTT; CDR3 protein: CASSLGYRAGDYSNQPQHF; clone size: .; V gene: TRBV7-2; D gene: .; CDR3 length: 19; J gene: TRBJ1-5
CDR3 DNA: TGTGCCAGCAGTCCGATTGGCCCCTGGGACTCCACCTACGAGCAGTACTTC; CDR3 protein: CASSPIGPWDSTYEQYF; clone size: .; V gene: TRBV27; D gene: .; CDR3 length: 17; J gene: TRBJ2-7
CDR3 DNA: TGCGCCAGCAGCTTGGAAGGGGGTACCACTGAAGCTTTCTTT; CDR3 protein: CASSLEGGTTEAFF; clone size: .; V gene: TRBV5-1; D gene: .; CDR3 length: 14; J gene: TRBJ1-1
CDR3 DNA: TGTGCCAGCAGCTTAGCCGAGACCCAGTACTTC; CDR3 protein: CASSLAETQYF; clone size: .; V gene: TRBV13; D gene: .; CDR3 length: 11; J gene: TRBJ2-5
CDR3 DNA: TGTGCCAGCAGTTCCCTTGGACAGGTCCACACAGATACGCAGTATTTT; CDR3 protein: CASSSLGQVHTDTQYF; clone size: .; V gene: TRBV27; D gene: TRBD1; CDR3 length: 16; J gene: TRBJ2-3
CDR3 DNA: TGTGCCAGTAGTATAGAAATAACGCCCCAGCATTTT; CDR3 protein: CASSIEITPQHF; clone size: .; V gene: TRBV19; D gene: .; CDR3 length: 12; J gene: TRBJ1-5
CDR3 DNA: TGTGCCAGCAGTTTCGCTCGGACAGTCAGCAATCAGCCCCAGCATTTT; CDR3 protein: CASSFARTVSNQPQHF; clone size: .; V gene: TRBV28; D gene: .; CDR3 length: 16; J gene: TRBJ1-5
CDR3 DNA: TGTGCCAGCAGCTTAGCGTCAGGGGATCAGCCCCAGCATTTT; CDR3 protein: CASSLASGDQPQHF; clone size: few; V gene: TRBV7-9; D gene: .; CDR3 length: 14; J gene: TRBJ1-5
CDR3 DNA: TGTGCCAGCAGCCCCTCTTTGGCAGGGAGCTATAGCAATCAGCCCCAGCATTTT; CDR3 protein: CASSPSLAGSYSNQPQHF; clone size: .; V gene: TRBV21-1; D gene: .; CDR3 length: 18; J gene: TRBJ1-5
CDR3 DNA: TGTGCCAGCAGCCTTGATGGAAGAGGGGGTGAAAAACTGTTTTTT; CDR3 protein: CASSLDGRGGEKLFF; clone size: .; V gene: TRBV6-5; D gene: .; CDR3 length: 15; J gene: TRBJ1-4
CDR3 DNA: TGTGCCAGCAGTAACGGACGGATGAACACTGAAGCTTTCTTT; CDR3 protein: CASSNGRMNTEAFF; clone size: .; V gene: TRBV27; D gene: .; CDR3 length: 14; J gene: TRBJ1-1
CDR3 DNA: TGCAGCGTTGAACCCCTGGACAGGACCACCGGGGAGCTGTTTTTT; CDR3 protein: CSVEPLDRTTGELFF; clone size: once; V gene: TRBV29-1; D gene: TRBD1; CDR3 length: 15; J gene: TRBJ2-2
CDR3 DNA: TGTGCCAGCAGTTTAAGCAGGGGAATCTATGGCTACACCTTC; CDR3 protein: CASSLSRGIYGYTF; clone size: .; V gene: TRBV27; D gene: .; CDR3 length: 14; J gene: TRBJ1-2
CDR3 DNA: TGTGCCAGCAGAGAAACAGGGGTCAATGGCTACACCTTC; CDR3 protein: CASRETGVNGYTF; clone size: .; V gene: TRBV9; D gene: TRBD1; CDR3 length: 13; J gene: TRBJ1-2